The source of this TCR beta chain is a study of blood T cells in healthy people across ages. Using a J-beta primer mix together with a sample-barcoded 5' primer, a second PCR was run for roughly 6 to 12 cycles. A template-switch adaptor with 12 random nucleotides tagged each cDNA molecule. TCRdb reprocessed the 5' RACE reads via MiXCR and lists one record per CDR3 protein. This sample yields 710,000 or so distinct CDR3 sequences, of which about 30% are seen a single time; 15% belongs to the top ten. CDR1 MNHEY and CDR2 SMNVEV come from the germline V gene (reference sequence). This CDR3 has 13 amino acids. In the case of this clonotype: This may stem from a read error, because a much larger clone lies one nucleotide away.

Healthy Caucasian individuals from Russia aged about 6 to 90 served as donors. Samples had at least 7 million PBMCs isolated from them. Input material: blood. This sequence originates from a woman older than 75 in good health. The chain employs TRBV27 and TRBJ2-5; D is unresolved. The DNA end favors TRBJ2-7, so the J call may be wrong. This CDR3 is CASSLSPGDEQYF. The CDR3 DNA reads TGTGCCAGCAGTTTATCCCCCGGCGACGAGCAGTACTTC.